This T cell receptor (beta chain) was profiled in a study of blood T cell repertoires in COVID-19. Methods used by the authors: Reference gene primer amplification gave estimated nucleated cell counts. Generated by immunoSEQ multiplex PCR, the TCRdb table keeps only in-frame clones and is missing some. V and J calls and clone size are given by that table; D and trimming were obtained from the DNA. This sample has about 200,000 clones, with about 85% found just once. V was pared by 5 bases and J by 8 bases, with 12 bases between. The length of the CDR3 is 12 residues. The J gene is TRBJ1-1, the V gene TRBV12-3 or TRBV12-4; D remains unclear. Sequenced material: peripheral blood. The receptor was derived from a woman at least 80 years old with acute or convalescent COVID-19. CDR3: CASSPIRSEAFF. CDR3 DNA: TGTGCCAGCAGTCCGATTAGATCAGAAGCTTTCTTT.